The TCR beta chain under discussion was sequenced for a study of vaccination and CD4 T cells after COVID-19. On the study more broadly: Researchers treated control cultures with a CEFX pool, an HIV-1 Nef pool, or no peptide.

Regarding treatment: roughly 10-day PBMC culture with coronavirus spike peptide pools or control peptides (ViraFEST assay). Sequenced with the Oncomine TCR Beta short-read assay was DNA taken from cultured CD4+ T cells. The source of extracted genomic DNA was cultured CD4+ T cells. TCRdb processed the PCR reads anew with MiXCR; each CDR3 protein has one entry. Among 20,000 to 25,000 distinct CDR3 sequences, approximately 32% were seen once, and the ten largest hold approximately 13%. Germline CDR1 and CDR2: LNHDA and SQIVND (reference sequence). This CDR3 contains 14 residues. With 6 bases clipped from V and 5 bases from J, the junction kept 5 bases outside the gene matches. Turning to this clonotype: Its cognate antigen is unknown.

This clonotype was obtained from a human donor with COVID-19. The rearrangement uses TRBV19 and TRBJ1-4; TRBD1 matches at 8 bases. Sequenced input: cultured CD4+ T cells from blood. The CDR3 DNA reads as TGTGCCAGTAGGAACAGGGGGTTGAATGAAAAACTGTTTTTT. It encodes CASRNRGLNEKLFF.